The entry below describes one T cell receptor (beta chain). Antigen unknown. The sample carries other DNA sequences with the same CDR3. The sample is drawn from a study of shared clonotypes between healthy human individuals. Study results and limitations: Generation probabilities of non-shared clonotypes were lower (relative to those shared by all four donors). Incompleteness in sorted-subset sequencing, despite large depth, was shown by rarefaction.

Germline V lookup: CDR1 LNHDA, CDR2 SQIVND (reference sequence). This CDR3 region has 15 residues. The ends were cut back, 3 bases at V and 0 bases at J, with 8 bases in the middle. Libraries were prepared by immunoSEQ multiplex PCR; TCRdb keeps only in-frame clonotypes and omits some of them. Altogether approximately 1,000,000 clones are present, around 82% being singletons, with the ten largest covering more than 0.45%. The sequenced material came from memory CD4+ T cells from PBMCs. The subset: CD45RA-negative fraction. The receptor comes from a man younger than 35 in good health. Some clones in this sample may be carry-over from other donors' samples. The V and J genes are TRBV19 and TRBJ2-2; possibly TRBD1 for D (6 bases). The DNA of the CDR3 is TGTGCCAGTAGTATTAGGGGGTCGAACACCGGGGAGCTGTTTTTT. Translating gives CASSIRGSNTGELFF. Variable domain in full (rest from reference TRBV19 and TRBJ2-2): DGGITQSPKYLFRKEGQNVTLSCEQNLNHDAMYWYRQDPGQGLRLIYYSQIVNDFQKGDIAEGYSVSREKKESFPLTVTSAQKNPTAFYLCASSIRGSNTGELFFGEGSRLTVL.